The present TCR beta chain was sequenced within a study of response to subunit inactivated influenza vaccine. This clonotype occurred a few times. TCRdb re-derived calls from the RT-PCR reads in MiXCR, one entry per CDR3 protein. This sample carries approximately 570,000 distinct CDR3 sequences, 7.5% to 8.5% of them seen once, and the ten largest clones take about an eighth. The sample was PBMCs from blood, taken less than 30 months after vaccination. The TCR was taken from a man aged 50-75 years who received an inactivated influenza vaccine.

The CDR3 DNA reads as TGTGCCAGCAGTGAACGGACAGGCTGGAATCAGCCCCAGCATTTT. Protein product: CASSERTGWNQPQHF. The V call is TRBV2, the J call TRBJ1-5; 7 bases line up with TRBD1. The J segment lost 4 bases and the V segment lost 2 bases, leaving 5 bases of the junction unmatched. Germline CDR1 SNHLY, CDR2 FYNNEI. The CDR3 covers 15 residues.